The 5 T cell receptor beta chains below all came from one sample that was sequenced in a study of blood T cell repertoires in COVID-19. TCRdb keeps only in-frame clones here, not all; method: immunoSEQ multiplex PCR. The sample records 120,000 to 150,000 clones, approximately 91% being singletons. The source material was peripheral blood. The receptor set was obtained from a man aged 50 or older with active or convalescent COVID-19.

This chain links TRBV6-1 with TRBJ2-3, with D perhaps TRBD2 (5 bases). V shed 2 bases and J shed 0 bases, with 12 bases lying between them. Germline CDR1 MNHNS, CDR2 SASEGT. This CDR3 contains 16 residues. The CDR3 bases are TGTGCCAGCAGTGAACCTAGCCTCCCTAGCACAGATACGCAGTATTTT. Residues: CASSEPSLPSTDTQYF.

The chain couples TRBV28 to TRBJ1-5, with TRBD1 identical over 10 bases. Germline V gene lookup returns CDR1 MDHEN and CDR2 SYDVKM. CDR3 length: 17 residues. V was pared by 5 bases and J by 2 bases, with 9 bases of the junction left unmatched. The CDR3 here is CASSRRTGGGGNQPQHF. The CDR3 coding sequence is TGTGCCAGCAGTCGTAGGACAGGGGGTGGTGGCAATCAGCCCCAGCATTTT.

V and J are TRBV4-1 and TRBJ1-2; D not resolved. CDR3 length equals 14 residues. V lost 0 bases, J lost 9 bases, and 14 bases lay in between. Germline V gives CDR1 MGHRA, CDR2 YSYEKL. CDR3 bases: TGCGCCAGCAGCCAAGAACGGAGCTGGGTAAGCTACACCTTC. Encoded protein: CASSQERSWVSYTF.

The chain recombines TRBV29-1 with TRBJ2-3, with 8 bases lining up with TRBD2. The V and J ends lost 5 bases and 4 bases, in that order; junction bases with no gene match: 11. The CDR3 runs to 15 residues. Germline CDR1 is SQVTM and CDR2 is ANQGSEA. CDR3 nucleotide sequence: TGCAGCGTTACCCACGGGACTAGTTACGCAGATACGCAGTATTTT. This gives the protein CSVTHGTSYADTQYF.

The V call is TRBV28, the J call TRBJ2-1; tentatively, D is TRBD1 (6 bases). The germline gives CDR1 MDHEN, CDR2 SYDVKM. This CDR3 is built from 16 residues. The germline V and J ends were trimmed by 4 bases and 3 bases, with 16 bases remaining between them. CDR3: CASSSLTGIRYNEQFF. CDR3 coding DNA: TGTGCCAGCAGTTCCCTAACAGGGATACGCTACAATGAGCAGTTCTTC.